One sample yielded the 14 T cell receptor beta chains listed below, sequenced in a study of long-term antiretroviral therapy in people with HIV. Investigators performed immunoSEQ version v3.0 at survey level. Using immunoSEQ multiplex PCR, the repertoire was profiled, and TCRdb retains in-frame clones only, with some absent. This sample carries around 25,000 clones, around 85% of them seen once, and the ten largest clones take about 9.5%. This material consisted of unsorted PBMCs, taken 2.3 years after starting antiretroviral therapy. The receptors shown here come from a man aged 40-49 years with HIV.

This clone was picked up one time. This chain uses TRBV7-2 with TRBJ2-7; D possibly uses TRBD1 or TRBD2 (6 bases each). Trimming removed 5 bases at V and 2 bases at J, with 16 bases between. Germline loops: CDR1 SGHTA, CDR2 FQGNSA. The CDR3 is 15 residues long. The CDR3: CASSHQKGGTYEQYF. Here the CDR3 DNA reads TGTGCCAGCAGCCACCAAAAGGGGGGTACCTACGAGCAGTACTTC.

The genes are TRBV30 and TRBJ2-5; tentative D call: TRBD1 (5 bases). This CDR3 has 13 residues. CDR1 is GTSNPN, CDR2 SVGIG, per germline (reference sequence). Trimming pared 2 bases from V and 6 bases from J, leaving 13 bases between. In nucleotides, the CDR3 is TGTGCCTGGAGTTCGCATCAGGGTCAGACCCAGTACTTC. It specifies CAWSSHQGQTQYF.

The rearrangement joins TRBV7-9 to TRBJ1-1; D is uncertain. CDR3 size: 15 residues. Germline loops: CDR1 SEHNR, CDR2 FQNEAQ (reference sequence). Trimming removed 2 bases at V and 4 bases at J, with 14 bases between. CDR3 amino acids: CASSLSGSRPTEAFF. The CDR3 nucleotides read TGTGCCAGCAGCTTATCGGGCTCCCGCCCCACTGAAGCTTTCTTT.

The chain joins TRBV5-6 to TRBJ1-5; D is undetermined. Germline V gives CDR1 SGHDT, CDR2 YYEEEE. The V end lost 1 base, the J end lost 6 bases, and 5 bases lay between the germline ends. The CDR3 consists of 12 residues. CDR3 nucleotides: TGTGCCAGCAGCTTGATTGGTCAGCCCCAGCATTTT. Protein: CASSLIGQPQHF.

In DNA form, the CDR3 reads TGTGCCAGCAGCTTAGTTGGCAGGGCTTGGGAGACCCAGTACTTC. It encodes CASSLVGRAWETQYF. The V gene is TRBV11-3, the J gene TRBJ2-5; TRBD1 might be the D (5 bases). The CDR3 runs to 15 residues. V was clipped by 1 base and J by 5 bases, with 14 bases between them. Per germline, CDR1 SGHNT and CDR2 YENEEA.

This clone was picked up a small number of times. The rearrangement uses TRBV12-1 and TRBJ2-1; the DNA was not compared with TRBD2, the D call given in the table. TRBV12-1 is reported as a pseudogene. The CDR3 runs to 11 residues. CDR3 region: CASSPRNEQFF. The CDR3 DNA is TGTGCCAGCAGCCCGCGTAATGAGCAGTTCTTC.

This chain connects TRBV7-9 to TRBJ2-2; TRBD2 matches at 13 bases. This CDR3 has 17 residues. Germline CDR1 and CDR2: SEHNR and FQNEAQ (reference sequence). With 2 bases clipped from V and 6 bases from J, the junction kept 6 bases outside the gene matches. CDR3 in DNA: TGTGCCAGCAGCTTAACAATACTAGCGGGAGGGCCCGGGGAGCTGTTTTTT. The encoded protein is CASSLTILAGGPGELFF.

This chain uses TRBV2 with TRBJ2-7, with 9 positions matching TRBD2. J was trimmed by 3 bases and V by 5 bases; bases with no gene match: 8. Germline CDR1 is SNHLY and CDR2 is FYNNEI. The CDR3 has 15 residues. The CDR3 DNA reads as TGTGCCAGCAGTCCTTTACTAGCGGGCGACTACGAGCAGTACTTC. Translation gives CASSPLLAGDYEQYF. The full variable domain, rest sourced from reference TRBV2 and TRBJ2-7, is EPEVTQTPSHQVTQMGQEVILRCVPISNHLYFYWYRQILGQKVEFLVSFYNNEISEKSEIFDDQFSVERPDGSNFTLKIRSTKLEDSAMYFCASSPLLAGDYEQYFGPGTRLTVT.

This chain uses TRBV29-1 with TRBJ2-7, with D perhaps matching TRBD1 (6 bases). Germline values: CDR1 SQVTM, CDR2 ANQGSEA. The CDR3 has 14 residues. With 4 bases removed from V and 7 bases from J, the gap between germline ends came to 20 bases. The CDR3 loop reads CSVGTPDRAEEQYF. CDR3 DNA: TGCAGCGTTGGAACCCCGGACAGAGCTGAAGAGCAGTACTTC.

V and J are TRBV10-2 and TRBJ2-7; TRBD1 might be the D (5 bases). Germline assignment: CDR1 WSHSY and CDR2 SAAADI. Trimming stripped 2 bases from V and 9 bases from J, with 8 bases between. The CDR3 totals 11 residues. Here the CDR3 DNA reads TGCGCCAGCAGTGAGGGACATCGGCAGTACTTC. Translation: CASSEGHRQYF.

This chain joins TRBV11-3 and TRBJ1-1, with D perhaps TRBD1 (6 bases). This CDR3 contains 15 residues. V gave up 6 bases and J gave up 5 bases, with 19 bases separating them. CDR1 is SGHNT, CDR2 YENEEA, per germline. The CDR3, as DNA: TGTGCCAGCAGGTCCTACAGGGTAGAGGGGACTGAAGCTTTCTTT. Translated: CASRSYRVEGTEAFF.

The chain combines TRBV11-1 with TRBJ1-1; possible D gene TRBD1, 6 bases. V dropped 5 bases and J dropped 0 bases, with 16 bases sitting between them. Germline CDR1 and CDR2: SGHAT and FQDESV (reference sequence). The CDR3 is made up of 16 amino acids. CDR3 sequence reads: CASSPAGGGLNTEAFF. Here the CDR3 DNA reads TGTGCCAGCAGCCCCGCCGGCGGGGGCCTGAACACTGAAGCTTTCTTT.

This clone was seen just once. The J gene is TRBJ2-7, the V gene TRBV27; a weak D match, TRBD1 (6 bases). V shed 3 bases and J shed 4 bases, with 25 bases lying between them. There are 18 residues in the CDR3. Germline V gene data show CDR1 as MNHEY and CDR2 as SMNVEV (reference sequence). CDR3 DNA sequence: TGTGCCAGCAGTTTTGGTCCGCCTGAAATGGACAGCAGTTACGAGCAGTACTTC. Residues: CASSFGPPEMDSSYEQYF.

The chain is built from TRBV13 and TRBJ2-1; 11 bases line up with TRBD1. The V and J ends lost 5 bases and 7 bases, in that order; junction bases with no gene match: 13. In germline, CDR1 is PRHDT, CDR2 FYEKMQ (reference sequence). There are 17 residues in the CDR3. The CDR3 here is CASSLPKGQGVGNEQFF. The CDR3 nucleotides read TGTGCCAGCAGCCTACCCAAGGGACAGGGGGTGGGGAATGAGCAGTTCTTC.